Presented here are 5 T cell receptor beta chains from one specimen sequenced in a study of Graves' ophthalmopathy and Graves' hyperthyroidism. Amplification of TCR beta CDR3 regions used RNA transcripts. HTBI-primed RT-PCR formed the first round, and a multiplex PCR formed the second. TCRdb ran MiXCR on the multiplex PCR reads and lists one entry per CDR3 protein. There are hundreds of thousands of distinct CDR3 sequences in the sample; around 21% occur only once, and approximately 3.2% lies in the top ten. Sequenced: peripheral blood. Receptor source: a woman aged 18-29 years with stable Graves' hyperthyroidism.

The rearrangement joins TRBV6-2 or TRBV6-3 to TRBJ2-2; unclear D gene. This CDR3 region has 15 residues. CDR1 is MNHEY and CDR2 is SVGEGT in the germline V gene. The V gene lost 0 bases and the J gene lost 5 bases, with 10 bases spanning the gap. As DNA, the CDR3 is TGTGCCAGCAGTTACTCCGGCTTCCTTACCGGGGAGCTGTTTTTT. Its protein is CASSYSGFLTGELFF.

This clonotype was found many times. V and J are TRBV19 and TRBJ2-7; D remains ambiguous. V was cut by 8 bases and J by 0 bases, with 14 bases left in between. Germline loops: CDR1 LNHDA, CDR2 SQIVND (reference sequence). This CDR3 spans 14 amino acids. CDR3 protein: CASGTGRSSYEQYF. CDR3 nucleotides: TGTGCCAGTGGAACGGGCCGAAGCTCCTACGAGCAGTACTTC.

Ten or more counts support this clonotype. J is TRBJ2-5 and V is TRBV14; D remains unclear. CDR1 and CDR2 (germline): SGHDN, FVKESK. The CDR3 is 12 amino acids. V shed 1 base and J shed 7 bases, with 7 bases lying between them. CDR3 bases: TGTGCCAGCAGCCAAGTCGAGGCGACCCAGTACTTC. Protein sequence: CASSQVEATQYF.

Ten or more counts support this clonotype. The V and J genes are TRBV12-3 or TRBV12-4 and TRBJ1-5; D remains unclear. V lost 6 bases and J lost 7, with 10 bases in between. The length of the CDR3 is 12 residues. CDR3 bases: TGTGCCAGCAGCCCCAGCCCGCAGCCCCAGCATTTT. Protein product: CASSPSPQPQHF.

This clonotype has ten or more counts. At one boundary the junction diverges from the germline segment, which might be a read error. The J gene is TRBJ2-4, the V gene TRBV6-4; D could derive from TRBD1 or TRBD2 (5 bases each). In germline, CDR1 is MRHNA, CDR2 SNTAGT. This CDR3 has 21 residues. This chain's CDR3 is CASSLRDPRRGIVRTKNIKYF. The CDR3 DNA is TGTGCCAGCAGCCTCCGGGACCCACGGCGAGGCATCGTTAGAACCAAAAACATTAAGTACTTC.